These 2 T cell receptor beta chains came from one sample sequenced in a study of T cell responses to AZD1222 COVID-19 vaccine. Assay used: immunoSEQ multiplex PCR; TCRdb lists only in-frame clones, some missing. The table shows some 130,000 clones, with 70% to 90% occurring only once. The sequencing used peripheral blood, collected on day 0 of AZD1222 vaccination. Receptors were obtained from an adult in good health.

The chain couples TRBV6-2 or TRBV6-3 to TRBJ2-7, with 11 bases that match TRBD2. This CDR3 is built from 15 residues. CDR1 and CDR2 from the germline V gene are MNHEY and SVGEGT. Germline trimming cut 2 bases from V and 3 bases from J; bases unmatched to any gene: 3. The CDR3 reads CASSYGTSGDYEQYF. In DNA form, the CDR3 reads TGTGCCAGCAGTTACGGGACTAGCGGAGACTACGAGCAGTACTTC.

CDR3: CASSQFPGGSAGELFF. DNA of the CDR3: TGCGCCAGCAGCCAATTTCCAGGAGGCAGTGCAGGGGAGCTGTTTTTT. The chain carries TRBV4-3 and TRBJ2-2; tentatively, D is TRBD2 (5 bases). V was trimmed by 2 bases and J by 8 bases, leaving 18 bases between them. Germline CDR1 is LGHNA and CDR2 is YSLEER. There are 16 residues in the CDR3.